The sequence of this TCR beta chain was determined in a study of T-cell memory formation after mild COVID-19. Trimming removed 0 bases from V and 9 bases from J, with 14 bases in between. The CDR3 loop spans 15 amino acids. The V gene's germline CDR1 is KGHDR and CDR2 SFDVKD. This clonotype has only a few counts. TCRdb itself ran the 5' RACE reads through MiXCR, one entry per CDR3 protein. The table records 550,000 to 600,000 distinct CDR3 sequences, about a fifth of them present only once. Sequenced material: PBMCs or a T cell subset sorted from them (not recorded which). This TCR derives from an adult woman who had mild COVID-19 (a few samples of this study predate the infection). Cell type and time point are not known. This chain joins TRBV24-1 and TRBJ2-1; D gene uncertain. The CDR3, as DNA: TGTGCCACCAGTGATTTGGAGGTCGATTGGGGTGAGCAGTTCTTC. Its protein product is CATSDLEVDWGEQFF.